The T cell receptor (beta chain) under discussion was sequenced for a study of OX40 agonist ivuxolimab in advanced cancers. Study-level information: Head and neck, renal cell, melanoma or hepatocellular carcinoma were the cancers that dose-escalation patients had. Study-wide results and caveats: Clones of CD4+ and CD8+ blood T cells grew by week 6 at doses of 0.1 to 3.0 mg/kg. Clonal expansion in partial responders at 0.1-3.0 mg/kg ranked among the lowest.

Regarding this clone: The antigen is unknown.

TCRdb's copy holds only in-frame clones and misses some; the assay was immunoSEQ multiplex PCR. Seen here are over 75,000 clones, roughly 88% observed once, and the top ten hold under 2%. Trimming took 3 bases from V and 3 from J, leaving 13 bases between them. Germline V lookup: CDR1 MDHEN, CDR2 SYDVKM. This CDR3 is 15 amino acids long. The sequences come from CD4+ or CD8+ T cells sorted from blood, collected in a trial of the OX40 agonist ivuxolimab. The J gene is TRBJ2-3, the V gene TRBV28, with D unresolved. This sequence was found in an adult with an advanced solid tumor such as melanoma, head and neck, liver or kidney cancer. CDR3 in amino acids: CASSLNPIGTDTQYF. CDR3 in DNA: TGTGCCAGCAGTTTGAACCCGATTGGAACAGATACGCAGTATTTT.